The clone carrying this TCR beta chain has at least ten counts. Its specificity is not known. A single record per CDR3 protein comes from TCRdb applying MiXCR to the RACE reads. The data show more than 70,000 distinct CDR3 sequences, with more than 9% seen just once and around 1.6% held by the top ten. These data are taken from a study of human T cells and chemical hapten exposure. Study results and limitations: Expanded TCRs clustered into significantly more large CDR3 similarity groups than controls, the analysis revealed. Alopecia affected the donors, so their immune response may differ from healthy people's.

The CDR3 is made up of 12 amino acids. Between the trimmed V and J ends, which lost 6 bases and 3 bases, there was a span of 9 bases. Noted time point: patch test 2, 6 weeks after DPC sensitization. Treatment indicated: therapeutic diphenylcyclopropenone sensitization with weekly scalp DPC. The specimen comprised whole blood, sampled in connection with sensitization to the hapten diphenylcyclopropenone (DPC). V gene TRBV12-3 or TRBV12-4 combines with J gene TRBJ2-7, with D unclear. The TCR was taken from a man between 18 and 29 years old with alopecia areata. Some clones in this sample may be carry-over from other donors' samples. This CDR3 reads CASSRLGYEQYF. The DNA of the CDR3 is TGTGCCAGCAGCCGTCTCGGCTACGAGCAGTACTTC.